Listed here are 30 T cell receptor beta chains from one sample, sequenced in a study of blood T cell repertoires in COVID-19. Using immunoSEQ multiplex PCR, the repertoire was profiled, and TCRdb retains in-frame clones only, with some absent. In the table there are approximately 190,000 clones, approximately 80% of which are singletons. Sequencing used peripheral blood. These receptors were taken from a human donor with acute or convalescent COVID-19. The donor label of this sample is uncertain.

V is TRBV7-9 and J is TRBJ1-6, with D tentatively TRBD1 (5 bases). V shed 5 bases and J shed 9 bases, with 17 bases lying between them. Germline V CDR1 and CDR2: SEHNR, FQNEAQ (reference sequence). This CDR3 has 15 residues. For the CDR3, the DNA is TGTGCCAGCAGCCCGGGGGGAGAATCCGGTTCACCCCTCCACTTT. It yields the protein CASSPGGESGSPLHF.

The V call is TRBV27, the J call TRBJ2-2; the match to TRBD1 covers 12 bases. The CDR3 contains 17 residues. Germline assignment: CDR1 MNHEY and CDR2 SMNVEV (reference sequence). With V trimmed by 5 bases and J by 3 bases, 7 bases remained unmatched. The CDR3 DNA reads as TGTGCCAGCAGTGGAGGGACAGGGGGCGCGGACACCGGGGAGCTGTTTTTT. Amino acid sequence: CASSGGTGGADTGELFF.

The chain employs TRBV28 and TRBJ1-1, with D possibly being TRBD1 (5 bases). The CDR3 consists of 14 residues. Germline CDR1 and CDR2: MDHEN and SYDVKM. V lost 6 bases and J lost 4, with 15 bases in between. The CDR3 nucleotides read TGTGCCAGCAGGGGACTTTCCGGCGGCACTGAAGCTTTCTTT. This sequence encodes CASRGLSGGTEAFF.

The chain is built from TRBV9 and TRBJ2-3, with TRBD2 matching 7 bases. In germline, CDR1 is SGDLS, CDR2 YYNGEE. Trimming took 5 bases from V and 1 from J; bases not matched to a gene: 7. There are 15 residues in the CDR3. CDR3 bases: TGTGCCAGCAGACGCTCGGGGGGTCGCACAGATACGCAGTATTTT. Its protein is CASRRSGGRTDTQYF.

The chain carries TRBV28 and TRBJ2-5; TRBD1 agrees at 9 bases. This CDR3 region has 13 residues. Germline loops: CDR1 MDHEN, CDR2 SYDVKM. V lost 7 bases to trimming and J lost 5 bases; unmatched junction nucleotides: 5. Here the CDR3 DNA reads TGTGCCAGCAATACAGGGGGCCGGGAGACCCAGTACTTC. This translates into CASNTGGRETQYF. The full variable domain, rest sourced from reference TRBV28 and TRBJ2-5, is DVKVTQSSRYLVKRTGEKVFLECVQDMDHENMFWYRQDPGLGLRLIYFSYDVKMKEKGDIPEGYSVSREKKERFSLILESASTNQTSMYLCASNTGGRETQYFGPGTRLLVL.

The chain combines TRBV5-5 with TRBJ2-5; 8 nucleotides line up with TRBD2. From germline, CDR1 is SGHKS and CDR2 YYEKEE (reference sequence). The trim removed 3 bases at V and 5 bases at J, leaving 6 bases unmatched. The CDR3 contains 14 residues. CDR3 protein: CASSSGLAPETQYF. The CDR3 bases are TGTGCCAGCAGCTCCGGACTAGCCCCGGAGACCCAGTACTTC.

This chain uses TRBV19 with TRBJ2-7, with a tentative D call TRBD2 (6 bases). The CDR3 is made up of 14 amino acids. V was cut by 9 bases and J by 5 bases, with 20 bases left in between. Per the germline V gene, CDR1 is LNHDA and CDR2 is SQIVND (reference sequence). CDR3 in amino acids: CASRIRVTGDEQYF. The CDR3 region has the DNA TGTGCCAGCCGCATACGTGTAACGGGAGACGAGCAGTACTTC.

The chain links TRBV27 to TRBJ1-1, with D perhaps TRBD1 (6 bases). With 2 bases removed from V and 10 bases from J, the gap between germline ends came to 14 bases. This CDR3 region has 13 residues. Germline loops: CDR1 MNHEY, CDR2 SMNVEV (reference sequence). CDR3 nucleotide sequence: TGTGCCAGCAGTTTACAGGGGTCCCGCAGAGCTTTCTTT. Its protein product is CASSLQGSRRAFF.

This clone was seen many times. CDR3 residues: CASRLDERENEQYF. The CDR3 DNA sequence: TGTGCCAGCCGCCTGGATGAGCGGGAGAACGAGCAGTACTTC. The genes are TRBV2 and TRBJ2-7; 8 bases agree with TRBD2. V was clipped by 8 bases and J by 5 bases; unmatched bases: 11. This CDR3 region has 14 residues. Germline CDR1 is SNHLY and CDR2 is FYNNEI.

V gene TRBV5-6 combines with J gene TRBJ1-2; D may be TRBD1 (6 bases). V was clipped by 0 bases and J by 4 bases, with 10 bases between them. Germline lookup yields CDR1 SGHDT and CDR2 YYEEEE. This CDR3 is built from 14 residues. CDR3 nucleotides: TGTGCCAGCAGCTTGGTGGCAGGGGCCTATGGCTACACCTTC. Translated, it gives CASSLVAGAYGYTF.

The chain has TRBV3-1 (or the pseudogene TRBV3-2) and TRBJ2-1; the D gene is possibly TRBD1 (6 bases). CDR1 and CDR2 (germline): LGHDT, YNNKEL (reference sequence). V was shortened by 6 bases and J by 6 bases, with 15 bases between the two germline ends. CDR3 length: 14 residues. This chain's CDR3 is CASRPPGQGNEQFF. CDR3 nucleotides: TGTGCCAGCAGGCCGCCGGGACAAGGCAATGAGCAGTTCTTC.

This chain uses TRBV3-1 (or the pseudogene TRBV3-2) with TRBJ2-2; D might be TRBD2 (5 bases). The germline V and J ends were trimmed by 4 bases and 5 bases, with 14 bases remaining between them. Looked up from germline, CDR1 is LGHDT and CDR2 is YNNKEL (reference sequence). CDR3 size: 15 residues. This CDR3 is CASSPLVPGTGELFF. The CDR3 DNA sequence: TGTGCCAGCAGCCCACTGGTGCCGGGGACCGGGGAGCTGTTTTTT.

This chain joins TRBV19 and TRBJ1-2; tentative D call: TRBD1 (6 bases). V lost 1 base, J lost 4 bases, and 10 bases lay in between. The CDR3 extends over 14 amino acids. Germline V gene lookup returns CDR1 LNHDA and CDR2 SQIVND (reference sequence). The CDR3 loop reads CASSIVGQSYGYTF. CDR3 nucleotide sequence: TGTGCCAGTAGTATAGTTGGACAGAGCTATGGCTACACCTTC.

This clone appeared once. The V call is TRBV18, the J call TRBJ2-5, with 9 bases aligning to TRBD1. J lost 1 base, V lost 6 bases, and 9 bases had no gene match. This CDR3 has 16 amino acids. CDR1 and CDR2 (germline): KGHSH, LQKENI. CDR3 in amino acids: CASSRDRVSGQETQYF. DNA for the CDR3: TGTGCCAGCTCCCGGGACAGGGTATCGGGCCAAGAGACCCAGTACTTC.

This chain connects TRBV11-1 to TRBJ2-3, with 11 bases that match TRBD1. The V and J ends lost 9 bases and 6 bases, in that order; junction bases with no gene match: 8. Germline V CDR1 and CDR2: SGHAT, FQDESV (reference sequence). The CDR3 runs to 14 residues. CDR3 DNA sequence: TGTGCCAGTTCTAAGGACAGGGGGCTGGATACGCAGTATTTT. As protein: CASSKDRGLDTQYF.

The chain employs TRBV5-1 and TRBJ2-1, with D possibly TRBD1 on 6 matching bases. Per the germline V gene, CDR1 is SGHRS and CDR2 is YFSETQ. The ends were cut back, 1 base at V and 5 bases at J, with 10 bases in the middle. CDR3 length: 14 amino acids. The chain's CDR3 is CASSLTGSNNEQFF. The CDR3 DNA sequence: TGCGCCAGCAGCTTGACAGGGTCCAACAATGAGCAGTTCTTC.

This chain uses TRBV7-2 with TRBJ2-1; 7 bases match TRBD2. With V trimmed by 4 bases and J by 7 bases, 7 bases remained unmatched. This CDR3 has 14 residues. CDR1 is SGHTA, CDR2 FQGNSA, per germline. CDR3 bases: TGTGCCAGCAGCTCCGGGACTAAAAGGAATGAGCAGTTCTTC. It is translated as CASSSGTKRNEQFF.

The CDR3, as DNA: TGTGCCAGCAGTTTATTGGGGGCCTCCTACGAGCAGTACTTC. Protein product: CASSLLGASYEQYF. The gene calls are TRBV27 and TRBJ2-7; D may be TRBD1 (6 bases). The CDR3 consists of 14 residues. The V end lost 1 base, the J end lost 0 bases, and 7 bases lay between the germline ends. In germline, CDR1 is MNHEY, CDR2 SMNVEV (reference sequence).

Here the CDR3 reads CASSFSSRGADTQYF. CDR3 sequence (DNA): TGTGCCAGCAGTTTCTCCTCCAGGGGTGCAGATACGCAGTATTTT. The gene calls are TRBV28 and TRBJ2-3, with D possibly being TRBD1 (6 bases). This CDR3 has 15 residues. Trimming removed 3 bases at V and 4 bases at J, with 14 bases between. Germline V gene sequence: CDR1 MDHEN, CDR2 SYDVKM. Full variable domain (outside the CDR3, taken from reference TRBV28 and TRBJ2-3): DVKVTQSSRYLVKRTGEKVFLECVQDMDHENMFWYRQDPGLGLRLIYFSYDVKMKEKGDIPEGYSVSREKKERFSLILESASTNQTSMYLCASSFSSRGADTQYFGPGTRLTVL.

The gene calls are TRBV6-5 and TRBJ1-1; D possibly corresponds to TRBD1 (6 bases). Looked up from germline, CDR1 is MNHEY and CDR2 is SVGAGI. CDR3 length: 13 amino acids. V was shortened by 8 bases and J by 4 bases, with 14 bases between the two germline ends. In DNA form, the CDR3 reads TGTGCCAGCGTAGGGCGAGGGGGCACTGAAGCTTTCTTT. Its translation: CASVGRGGTEAFF.

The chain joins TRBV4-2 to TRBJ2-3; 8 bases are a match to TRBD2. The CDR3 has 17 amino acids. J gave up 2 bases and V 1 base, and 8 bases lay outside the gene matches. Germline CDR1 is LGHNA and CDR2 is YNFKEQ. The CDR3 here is CASSQGMASGPTDTQYF. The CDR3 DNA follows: TGTGCCAGCAGCCAAGGGATGGCTAGCGGGCCCACAGATACGCAGTATTTT.

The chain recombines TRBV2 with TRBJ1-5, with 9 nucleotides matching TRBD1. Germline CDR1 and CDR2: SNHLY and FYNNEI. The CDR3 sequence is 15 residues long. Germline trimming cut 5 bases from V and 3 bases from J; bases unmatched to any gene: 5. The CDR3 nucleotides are TGTGCCAGCAGTTGGACAGGGGTTAACAATCAGCCCCAGCATTTT. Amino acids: CASSWTGVNNQPQHF. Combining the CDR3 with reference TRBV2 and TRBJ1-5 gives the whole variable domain EPEVTQTPSHQVTQMGQEVILRCVPISNHLYFYWYRQILGQKVEFLVSFYNNEISEKSEIFDDQFSVERPDGSNFTLKIRSTKLEDSAMYFCASSWTGVNNQPQHFGDGTRLSIL.

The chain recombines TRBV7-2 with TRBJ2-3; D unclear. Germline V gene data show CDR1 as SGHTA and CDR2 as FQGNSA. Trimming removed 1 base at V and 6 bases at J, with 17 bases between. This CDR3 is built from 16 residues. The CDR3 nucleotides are TGTGCCAGCAGCTTAGTACTATCCCTGGGTTGGGATACGCAGTATTTT. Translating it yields CASSLVLSLGWDTQYF. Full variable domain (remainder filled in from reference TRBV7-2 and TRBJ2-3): GAGVSQSPSNKVTEKGKDVELRCDPISGHTALYWYRQSLGQGLEFLIYFQGNSAPDKSGLPSDRFSAERTGGSVSTLTIQRTQQEDSAVYLCASSLVLSLGWDTQYFGPGTRLTVL.

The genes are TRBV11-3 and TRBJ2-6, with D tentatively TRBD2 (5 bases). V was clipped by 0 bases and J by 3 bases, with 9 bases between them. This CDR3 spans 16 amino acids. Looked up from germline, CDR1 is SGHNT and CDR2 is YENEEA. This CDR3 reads CASSLDQGSGANVLTF. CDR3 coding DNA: TGTGCCAGCAGCTTAGATCAAGGGAGTGGGGCCAACGTCCTGACTTTC.

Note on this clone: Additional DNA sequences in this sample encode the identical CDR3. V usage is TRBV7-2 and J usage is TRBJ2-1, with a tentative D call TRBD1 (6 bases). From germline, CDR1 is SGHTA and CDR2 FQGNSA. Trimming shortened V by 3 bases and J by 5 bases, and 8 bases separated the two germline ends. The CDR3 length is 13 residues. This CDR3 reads CASSFNRDNEQFF. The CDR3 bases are TGTGCCAGCAGCTTCAACAGGGACAATGAGCAGTTCTTC.

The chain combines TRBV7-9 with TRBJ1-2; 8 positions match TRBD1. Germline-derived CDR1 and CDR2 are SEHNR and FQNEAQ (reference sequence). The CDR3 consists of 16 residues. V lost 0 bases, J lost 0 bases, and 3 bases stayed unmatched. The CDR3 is CASSLAGQGSNYGYTF. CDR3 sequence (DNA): TGTGCCAGCAGCTTAGCCGGACAGGGCTCTAACTATGGCTACACCTTC.

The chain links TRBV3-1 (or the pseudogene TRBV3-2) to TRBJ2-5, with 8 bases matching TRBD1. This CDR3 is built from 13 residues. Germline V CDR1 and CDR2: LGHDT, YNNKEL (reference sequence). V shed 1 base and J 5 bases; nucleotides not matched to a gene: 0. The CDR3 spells CASSQGQGETQYF. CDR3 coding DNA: TGTGCCAGCAGCCAAGGACAGGGGGAGACCCAGTACTTC.

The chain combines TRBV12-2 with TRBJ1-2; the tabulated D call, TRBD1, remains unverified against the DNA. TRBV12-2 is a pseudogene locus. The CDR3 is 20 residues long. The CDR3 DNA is TGTGCAAGTCGCTTAGCGCCTATCGGGACAGGGGGCGAATCTAACTATGGCTACACCTTC. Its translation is CASRLAPIGTGGESNYGYTF.

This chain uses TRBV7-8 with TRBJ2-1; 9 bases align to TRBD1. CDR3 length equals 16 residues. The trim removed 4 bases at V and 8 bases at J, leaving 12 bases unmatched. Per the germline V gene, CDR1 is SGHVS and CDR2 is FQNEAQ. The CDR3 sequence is CASSSRGQGRSHEQFF. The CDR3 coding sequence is TGTGCCAGCAGCTCGCGGGGACAGGGAAGATCCCATGAGCAGTTCTTC.

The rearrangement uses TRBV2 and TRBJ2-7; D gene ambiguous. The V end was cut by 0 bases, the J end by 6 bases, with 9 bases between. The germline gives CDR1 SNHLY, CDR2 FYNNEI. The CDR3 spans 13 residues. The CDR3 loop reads CASSEARSAEQYF. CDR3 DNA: TGTGCCAGCAGTGAAGCGCGAAGCGCCGAGCAGTACTTC. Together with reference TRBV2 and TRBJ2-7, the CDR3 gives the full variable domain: EPEVTQTPSHQVTQMGQEVILRCVPISNHLYFYWYRQILGQKVEFLVSFYNNEISEKSEIFDDQFSVERPDGSNFTLKIRSTKLEDSAMYFCASSEARSAEQYFGPGTRLTVT.